These T cell receptor beta chains were read from a single sample in a study of cytomegalovirus exposure and HLA in healthy donors. Generated by immunoSEQ multiplex PCR, the TCRdb table keeps only in-frame clones and is missing some. The table records 82,000 or so clones, around 95% of them present only once. Sequencing used PBMCs. These receptors were collected from a woman aged 18-29 years in good health and CMV-seronegative. Each CDR3 is given with its conserved first and last residue. Fields, in order: V gene, J gene, D gene, CDR3 DNA, CDR3 protein. D genes are given only for firm matches.

V: TRBV28
J: TRBJ1-3
D: -
DNA: TGTGCCAGCAGTTCGCCGACAGCACGGGGAAACACCATATATTTT
CDR3: CASSSPTARGNTIYF

V: TRBV15
J: TRBJ2-7
D: TRBD2
DNA: TGTGCCACCAGCAGAGAACTAGCGGGGATCTACGAGCAGTACTTC
CDR3: CATSRELAGIYEQYF

V: TRBV5-6
J: TRBJ2-5
D: -
DNA: TGTGCCAGCAGCTTGCCGGCGGCCTCTGTGGAGACCCAGTACTTC
CDR3: CASSLPAASVETQYF

V: TRBV5-6
J: TRBJ1-1
D: -
DNA: TGTGCCAGCAGCTTAGGTCCGGAGGACACTGAAGCTTTCTTT
CDR3: CASSLGPEDTEAFF

V: TRBV4-1
J: TRBJ2-5
D: TRBD1
DNA: TGCGCCAGCAGCCACCTCCCGGGACAGGGCCACCCTCAAGAGACCCAGTACTTC
CDR3: CASSHLPGQGHPQETQYF

V: TRBV5-1
J: TRBJ2-7
D: TRBD1
DNA: TGCGCCAGCAGTTCGGGACAGCTGAACTACGAGCAGTACTTC
CDR3: CASSSGQLNYEQYF

V: TRBV5-1
J: TRBJ1-1
D: -
DNA: TGCGCCAGCAGCTTGGATTCTCTGAACACTGAAGCTTTCTTT
CDR3: CASSLDSLNTEAFF

V: TRBV9
J: TRBJ1-4
D: -
DNA: TGTGCCAGCAGCAAAGCGGAGAATGAAAAACTGTTTTTT
CDR3: CASSKAENEKLFF

V: TRBV13
J: TRBJ2-1
D: TRBD2
DNA: TGTGCCAGCAGCTTGGAGCGGGACGGCAATGAGCAGTTCTTC
CDR3: CASSLERDGNEQFF

V: TRBV4-3
J: TRBJ2-3
D: TRBD2
DNA: TGCGCCAGCAGCCAAGATAGGATCGGGGCGGGGGGGATCACAGATACGCAGTATTTT
CDR3: CASSQDRIGAGGITDTQYF